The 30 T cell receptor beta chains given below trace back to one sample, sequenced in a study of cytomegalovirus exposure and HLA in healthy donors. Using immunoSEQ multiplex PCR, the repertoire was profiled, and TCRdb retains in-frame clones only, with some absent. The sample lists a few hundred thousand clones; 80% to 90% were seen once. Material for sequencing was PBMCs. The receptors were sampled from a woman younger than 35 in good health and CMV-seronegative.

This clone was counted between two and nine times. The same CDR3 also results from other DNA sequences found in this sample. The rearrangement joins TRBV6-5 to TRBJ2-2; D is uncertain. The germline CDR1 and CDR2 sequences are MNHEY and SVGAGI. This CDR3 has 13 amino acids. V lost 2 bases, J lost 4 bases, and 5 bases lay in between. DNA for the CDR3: TGTGCCAGCAGTTACAGCCCCACCGGGGAGCTGTTTTTT. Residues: CASSYSPTGELFF.

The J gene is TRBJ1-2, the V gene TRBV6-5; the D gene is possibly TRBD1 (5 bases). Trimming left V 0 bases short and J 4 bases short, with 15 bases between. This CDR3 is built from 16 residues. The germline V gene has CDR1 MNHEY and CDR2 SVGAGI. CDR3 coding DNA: TGTGCCAGCAGTTACTCCGGGACGACTAGCCCCTATGGCTACACCTTC. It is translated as CASSYSGTTSPYGYTF.

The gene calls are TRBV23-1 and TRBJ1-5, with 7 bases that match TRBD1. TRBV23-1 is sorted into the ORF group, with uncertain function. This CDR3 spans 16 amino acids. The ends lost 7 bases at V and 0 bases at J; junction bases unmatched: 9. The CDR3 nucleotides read TGCGCCAGCACTGTAGGGACAGACTTTAGCAATCAGCCCCAGCATTTT. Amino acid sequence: CASTVGTDFSNQPQHF.

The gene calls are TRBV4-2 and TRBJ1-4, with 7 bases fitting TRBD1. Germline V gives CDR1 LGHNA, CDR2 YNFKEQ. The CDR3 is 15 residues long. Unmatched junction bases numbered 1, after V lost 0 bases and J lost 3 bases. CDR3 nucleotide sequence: TGTGCCAGCAGCCAAGACGGACAGGCTAATGAAAAACTGTTTTTT. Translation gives CASSQDGQANEKLFF.

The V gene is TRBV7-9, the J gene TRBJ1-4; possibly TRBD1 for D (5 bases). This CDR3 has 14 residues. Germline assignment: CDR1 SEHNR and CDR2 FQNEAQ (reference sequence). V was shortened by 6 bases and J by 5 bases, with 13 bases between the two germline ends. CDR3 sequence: CASSPLGGNEKLFF. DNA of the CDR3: TGTGCCAGCAGTCCCCTCGGGGGAAATGAAAAACTGTTTTTT. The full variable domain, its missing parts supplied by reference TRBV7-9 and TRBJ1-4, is DTGVSQNPRHKITKRGQNVTFRCDPISEHNRLYWYRQTLGQGPEFLTYFQNEAQLEKSRLLSDRFSAERPKGSFSTLEIQRTEQGDSAMYLCASSPLGGNEKLFFGSGTQLSVL.

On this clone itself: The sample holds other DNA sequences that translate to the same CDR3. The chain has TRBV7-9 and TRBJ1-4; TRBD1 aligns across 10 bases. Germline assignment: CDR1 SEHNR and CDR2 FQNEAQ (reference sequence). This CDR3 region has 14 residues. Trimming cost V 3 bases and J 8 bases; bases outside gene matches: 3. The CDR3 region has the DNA TGTGCCAGCAGCTTGGGACAGGGGTCGGAAAAACTGTTTTTT. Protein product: CASSLGQGSEKLFF.

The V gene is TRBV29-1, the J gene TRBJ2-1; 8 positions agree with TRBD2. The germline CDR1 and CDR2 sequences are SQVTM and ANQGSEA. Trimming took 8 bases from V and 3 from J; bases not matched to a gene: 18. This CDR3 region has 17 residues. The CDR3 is CSLGGLAGEPNYNEQFF. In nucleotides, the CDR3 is TGCAGCCTGGGCGGGCTAGCGGGTGAGCCGAACTACAATGAGCAGTTCTTC.

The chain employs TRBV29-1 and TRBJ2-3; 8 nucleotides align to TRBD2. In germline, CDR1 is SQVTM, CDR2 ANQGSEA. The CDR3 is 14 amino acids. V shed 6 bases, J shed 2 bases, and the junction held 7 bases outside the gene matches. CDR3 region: CSVGRGGPTDTQYF. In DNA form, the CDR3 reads TGCAGCGTCGGCCGCGGGGGGCCCACAGATACGCAGTATTTT.

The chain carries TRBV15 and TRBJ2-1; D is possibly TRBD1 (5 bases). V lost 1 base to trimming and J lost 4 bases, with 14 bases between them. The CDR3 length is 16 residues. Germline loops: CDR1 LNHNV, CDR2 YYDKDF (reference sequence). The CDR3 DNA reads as TGTGCCACCAGCAGAGGTTTAGCAGGGAATTACAATGAGCAGTTCTTC. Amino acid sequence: CATSRGLAGNYNEQFF.

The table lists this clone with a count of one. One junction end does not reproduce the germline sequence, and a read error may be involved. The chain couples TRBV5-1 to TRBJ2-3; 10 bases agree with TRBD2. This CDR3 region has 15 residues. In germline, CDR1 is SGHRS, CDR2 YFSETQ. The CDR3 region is CASTLTSGSTDTQYF. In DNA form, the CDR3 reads TGCGCCAGCACCTTGACTAGCGGGAGCACAGATACGCAGTATTTT.

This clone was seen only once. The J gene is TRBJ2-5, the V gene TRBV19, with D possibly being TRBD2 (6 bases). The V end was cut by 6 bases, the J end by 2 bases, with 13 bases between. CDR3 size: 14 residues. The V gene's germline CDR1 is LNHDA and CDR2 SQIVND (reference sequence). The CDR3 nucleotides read TGTGCCAGTAGGAGCCGGGACTGGCAAGAGACCCAGTACTTC. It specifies CASRSRDWQETQYF.

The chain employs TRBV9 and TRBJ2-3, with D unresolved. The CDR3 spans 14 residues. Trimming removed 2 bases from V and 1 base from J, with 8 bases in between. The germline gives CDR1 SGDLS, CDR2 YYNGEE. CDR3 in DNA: TGTGCCAGCAGCGTGTTGACTGGCACAGATACGCAGTATTTT. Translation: CASSVLTGTDTQYF.

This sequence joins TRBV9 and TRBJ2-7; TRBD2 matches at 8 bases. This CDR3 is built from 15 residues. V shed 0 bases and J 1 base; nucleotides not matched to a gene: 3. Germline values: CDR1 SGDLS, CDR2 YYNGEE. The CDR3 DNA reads TGTGCCAGCAGCGTAGAGGCTAGCGGGTCCTACGAGCAGTACTTC. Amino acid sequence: CASSVEASGSYEQYF.

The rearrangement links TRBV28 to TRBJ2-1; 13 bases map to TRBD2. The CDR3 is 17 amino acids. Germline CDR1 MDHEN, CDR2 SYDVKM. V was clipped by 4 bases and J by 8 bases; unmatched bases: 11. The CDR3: CASSSPLAGGKQDEQFF. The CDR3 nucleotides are TGTGCCAGCAGTTCCCCACTAGCGGGAGGGAAACAGGATGAGCAGTTCTTC.

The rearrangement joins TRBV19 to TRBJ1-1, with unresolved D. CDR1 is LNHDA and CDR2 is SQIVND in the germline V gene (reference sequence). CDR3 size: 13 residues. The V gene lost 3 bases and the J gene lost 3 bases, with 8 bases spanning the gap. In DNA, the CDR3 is TGTGCCAGTAGTATCGTCCGCGACACTGAAGCTTTCTTT. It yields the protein CASSIVRDTEAFF.

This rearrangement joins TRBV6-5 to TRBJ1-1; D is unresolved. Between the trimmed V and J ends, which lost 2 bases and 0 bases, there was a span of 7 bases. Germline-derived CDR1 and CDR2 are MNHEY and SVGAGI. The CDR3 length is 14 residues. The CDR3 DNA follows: TGTGCCAGCAGTTACACAGAGCTGAACACTGAAGCTTTCTTT. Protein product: CASSYTELNTEAFF.

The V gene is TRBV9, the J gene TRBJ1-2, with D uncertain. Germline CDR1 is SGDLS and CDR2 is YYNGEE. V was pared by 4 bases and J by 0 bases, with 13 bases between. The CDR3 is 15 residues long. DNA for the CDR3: TGTGCCAGCAGCTTAGAAGGACTCCCTAACTATGGCTACACCTTC. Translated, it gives CASSLEGLPNYGYTF.

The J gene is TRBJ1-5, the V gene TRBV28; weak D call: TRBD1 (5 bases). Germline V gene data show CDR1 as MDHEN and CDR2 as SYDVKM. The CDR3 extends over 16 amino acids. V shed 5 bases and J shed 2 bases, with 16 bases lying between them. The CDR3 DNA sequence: TGTGCCAGCAGTCCCCTCGGGGGAGAGGGCAATCAGCCCCAGCATTTT. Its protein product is CASSPLGGEGNQPQHF.

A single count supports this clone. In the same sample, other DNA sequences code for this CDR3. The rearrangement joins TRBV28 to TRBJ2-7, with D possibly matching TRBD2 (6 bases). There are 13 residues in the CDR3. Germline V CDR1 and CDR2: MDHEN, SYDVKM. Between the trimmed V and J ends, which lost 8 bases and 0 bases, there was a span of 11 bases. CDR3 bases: TGTGCCAGCTCTCCCGGGAGCTCCTACGAGCAGTACTTC. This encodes CASSPGSSYEQYF.

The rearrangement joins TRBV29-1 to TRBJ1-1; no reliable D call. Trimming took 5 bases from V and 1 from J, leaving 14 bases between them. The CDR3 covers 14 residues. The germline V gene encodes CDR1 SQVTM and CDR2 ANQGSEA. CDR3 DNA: TGCAGCGTTTTAGGAGGGCCGACGAACACTGAAGCTTTCTTT. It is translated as CSVLGGPTNTEAFF.

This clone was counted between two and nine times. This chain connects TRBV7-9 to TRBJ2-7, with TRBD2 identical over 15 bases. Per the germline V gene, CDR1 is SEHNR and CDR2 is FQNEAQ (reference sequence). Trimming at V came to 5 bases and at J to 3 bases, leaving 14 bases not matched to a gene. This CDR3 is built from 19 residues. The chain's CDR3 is CASSLTGLAGGVVHYEQYF. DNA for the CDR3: TGTGCCAGCAGCCTAACAGGACTAGCGGGAGGGGTAGTTCACTACGAGCAGTACTTC.

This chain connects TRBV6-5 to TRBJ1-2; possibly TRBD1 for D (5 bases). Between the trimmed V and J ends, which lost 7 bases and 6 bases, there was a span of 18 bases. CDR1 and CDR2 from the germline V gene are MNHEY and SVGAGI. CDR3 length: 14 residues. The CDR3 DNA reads TGTGCCAGCAAACTCGGAGGGGAGAAGGATGGCTACACCTTC. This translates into CASKLGGEKDGYTF.

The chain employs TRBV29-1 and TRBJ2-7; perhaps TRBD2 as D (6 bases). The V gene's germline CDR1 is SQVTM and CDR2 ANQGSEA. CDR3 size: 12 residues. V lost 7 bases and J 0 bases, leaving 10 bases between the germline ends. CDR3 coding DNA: TGCAGCGGGGGGGTTAGCTCCTACGAGCAGTACTTC. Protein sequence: CSGGVSSYEQYF.

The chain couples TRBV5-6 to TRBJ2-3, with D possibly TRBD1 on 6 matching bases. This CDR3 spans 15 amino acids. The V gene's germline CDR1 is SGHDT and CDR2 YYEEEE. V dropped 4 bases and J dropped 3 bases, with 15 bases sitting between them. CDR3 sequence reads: CASSPIRTATDTQYF. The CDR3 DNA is TGTGCCAGCAGCCCGATAAGGACAGCGACAGATACGCAGTATTTT. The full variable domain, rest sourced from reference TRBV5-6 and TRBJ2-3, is DAGVTQSPTHLIKTRGQQVTLRCSPKSGHDTVSWYQQALGQGPQFIFQYYEEEERQRGNFPDRFSGHQFPNYSSELNVNALLLGDSALYLCASSPIRTATDTQYFGPGTRLTVL.

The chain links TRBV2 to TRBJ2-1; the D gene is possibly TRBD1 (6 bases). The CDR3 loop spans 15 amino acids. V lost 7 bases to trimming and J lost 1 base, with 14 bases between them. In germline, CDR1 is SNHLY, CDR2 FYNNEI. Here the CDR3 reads CASTPGHPSYNEQFF. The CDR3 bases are TGTGCCAGCACCCCGGGACACCCTTCCTACAATGAGCAGTTCTTC.

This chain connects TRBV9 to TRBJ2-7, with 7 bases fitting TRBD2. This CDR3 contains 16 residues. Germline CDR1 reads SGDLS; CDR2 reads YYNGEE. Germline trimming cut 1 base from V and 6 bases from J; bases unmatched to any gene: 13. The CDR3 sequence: CASSVSGREGRSEQYF. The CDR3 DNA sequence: TGTGCCAGCAGCGTAAGTGGGAGGGAGGGCCGGAGCGAGCAGTACTTC. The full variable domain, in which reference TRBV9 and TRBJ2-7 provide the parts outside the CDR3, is DSGVTQTPKHLITATGQRVTLRCSPRSGDLSVYWYQQSLDQGLQFLIQYYNGEERAKGNILERFSAQQFPDLHSELNLSSLELGDSALYFCASSVSGREGRSEQYFGPGTRLTVT.

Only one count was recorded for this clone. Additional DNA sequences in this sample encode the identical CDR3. As DNA, the CDR3 is TGTGCCAGCAGTTTGCAGGGGGGTACGTACGAGCAGTACTTC. This sequence encodes CASSLQGGTYEQYF. The chain employs TRBV28 and TRBJ2-7, with D maybe TRBD1 (7 bases). Germline CDR1 MDHEN, CDR2 SYDVKM. V was cut by 3 bases and J by 4 bases, with 13 bases left in between. The CDR3 runs to 14 residues.

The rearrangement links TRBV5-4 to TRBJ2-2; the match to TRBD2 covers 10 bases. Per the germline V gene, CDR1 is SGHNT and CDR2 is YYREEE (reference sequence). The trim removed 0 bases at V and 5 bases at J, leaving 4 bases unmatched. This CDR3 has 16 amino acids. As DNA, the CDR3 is TGTGCCAGCAGCTTGGCCAGCGGGGGGGAGACCGGGGAGCTGTTTTTT. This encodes CASSLASGGETGELFF.

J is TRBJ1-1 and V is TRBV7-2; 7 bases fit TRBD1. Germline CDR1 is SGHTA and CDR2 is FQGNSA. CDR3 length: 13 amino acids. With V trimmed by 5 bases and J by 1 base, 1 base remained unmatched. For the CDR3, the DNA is TGTGCCAGCAGCCGGACAGGGAACACTGAAGCTTTCTTT. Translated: CASSRTGNTEAFF.

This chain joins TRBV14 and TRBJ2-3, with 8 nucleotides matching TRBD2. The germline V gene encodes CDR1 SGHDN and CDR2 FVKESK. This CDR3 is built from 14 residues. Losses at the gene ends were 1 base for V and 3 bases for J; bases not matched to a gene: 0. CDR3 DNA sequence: TGTGCCAGCAGCCAAGCGGGGGGGACAGATACGCAGTATTTT. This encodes CASSQAGGTDTQYF.